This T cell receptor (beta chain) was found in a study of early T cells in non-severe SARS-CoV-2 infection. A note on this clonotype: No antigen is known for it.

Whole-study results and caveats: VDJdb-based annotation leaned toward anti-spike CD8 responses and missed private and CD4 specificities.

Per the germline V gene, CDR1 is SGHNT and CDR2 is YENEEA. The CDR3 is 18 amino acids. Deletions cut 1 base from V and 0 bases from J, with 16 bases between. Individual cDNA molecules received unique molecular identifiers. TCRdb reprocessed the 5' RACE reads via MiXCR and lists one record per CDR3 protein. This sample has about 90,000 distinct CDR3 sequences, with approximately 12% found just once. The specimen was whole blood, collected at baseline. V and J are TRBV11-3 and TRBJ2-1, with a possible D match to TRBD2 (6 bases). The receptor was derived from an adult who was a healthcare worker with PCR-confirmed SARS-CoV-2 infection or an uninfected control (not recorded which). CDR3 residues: CASSLVGVAGSSYNEQFF. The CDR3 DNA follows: TGTGCCAGCAGCTTAGTTGGTGTGGCGGGGAGCTCCTACAATGAGCAGTTCTTC.